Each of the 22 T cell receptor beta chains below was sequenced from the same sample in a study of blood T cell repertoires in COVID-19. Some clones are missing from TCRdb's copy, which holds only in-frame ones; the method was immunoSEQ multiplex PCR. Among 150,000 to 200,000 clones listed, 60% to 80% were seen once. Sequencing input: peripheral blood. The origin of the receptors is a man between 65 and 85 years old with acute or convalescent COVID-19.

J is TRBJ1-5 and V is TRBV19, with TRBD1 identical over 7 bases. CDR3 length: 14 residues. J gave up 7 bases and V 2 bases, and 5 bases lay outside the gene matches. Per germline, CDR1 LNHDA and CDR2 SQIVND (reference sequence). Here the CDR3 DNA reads TGTGCCAGTAGTATACCGCAGGGGGGACAGCCCCAGCATTTT. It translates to CASSIPQGGQPQHF.

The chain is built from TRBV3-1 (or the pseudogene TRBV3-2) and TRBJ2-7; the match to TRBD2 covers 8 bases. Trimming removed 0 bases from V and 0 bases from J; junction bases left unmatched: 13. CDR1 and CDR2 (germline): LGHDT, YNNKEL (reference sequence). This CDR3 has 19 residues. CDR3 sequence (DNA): TGTGCCAGCAGCCAAGACCTAAATGGGGCGGGGGGCAACTCCTACGAGCAGTACTTC. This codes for CASSQDLNGAGGNSYEQYF.

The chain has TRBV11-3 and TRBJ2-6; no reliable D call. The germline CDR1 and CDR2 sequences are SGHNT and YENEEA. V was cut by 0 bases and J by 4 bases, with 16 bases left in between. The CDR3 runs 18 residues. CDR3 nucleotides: TGTGCCAGCAGCTTAGAGTCGAGAGGTGGATCCGGGGCCAACGTCCTGACTTTC. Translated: CASSLESRGGSGANVLTF.

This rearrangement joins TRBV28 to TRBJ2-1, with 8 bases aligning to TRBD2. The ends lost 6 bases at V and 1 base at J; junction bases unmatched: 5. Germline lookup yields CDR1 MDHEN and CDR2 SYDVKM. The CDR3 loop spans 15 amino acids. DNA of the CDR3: TGTGCCAGCAGGGGTTCGGGAGGGTCCTACAATGAGCAGTTCTTC. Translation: CASRGSGGSYNEQFF. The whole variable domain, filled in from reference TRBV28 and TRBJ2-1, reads DVKVTQSSRYLVKRTGEKVFLECVQDMDHENMFWYRQDPGLGLRLIYFSYDVKMKEKGDIPEGYSVSREKKERFSLILESASTNQTSMYLCASRGSGGSYNEQFFGPGTRLTVL.

The CDR3 here is CASSGGPQGNTIYF. CDR3 DNA: TGTGCCAGCAGTGGGGGCCCCCAGGGGAACACCATATATTTT. This chain connects TRBV7-9 to TRBJ1-3; possible D gene TRBD1, 6 bases. V lost 6 bases and J 7 bases, leaving 16 bases between the germline ends. The CDR3 has 14 amino acids. In germline, CDR1 is SEHNR, CDR2 FQNEAQ (reference sequence).

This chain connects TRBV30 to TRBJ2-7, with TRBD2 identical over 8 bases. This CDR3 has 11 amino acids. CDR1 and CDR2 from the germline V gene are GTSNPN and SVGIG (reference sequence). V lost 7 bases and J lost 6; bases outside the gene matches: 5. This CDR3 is CAYGLAREQYF. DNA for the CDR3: TGTGCCTACGGACTAGCCCGCGAGCAGTACTTC.

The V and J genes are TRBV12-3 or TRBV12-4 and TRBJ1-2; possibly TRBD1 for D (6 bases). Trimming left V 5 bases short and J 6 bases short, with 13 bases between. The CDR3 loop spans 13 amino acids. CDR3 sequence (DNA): TGTGCCAGCAGTCTACAGGGCCCTGATGGCTACACCTTC. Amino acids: CASSLQGPDGYTF.

DNA of the CDR3: TGTGCCAGCAGCGAGAGGATGTCTGGAAACACCATATATTTT. Its protein is CASSERMSGNTIYF. J is TRBJ1-3 and V is TRBV14; D ambiguous. CDR1 is SGHDN, CDR2 FVKESK, per germline. The CDR3 covers 14 residues. Trimming took 5 bases from V and 1 from J, leaving 9 bases between them.

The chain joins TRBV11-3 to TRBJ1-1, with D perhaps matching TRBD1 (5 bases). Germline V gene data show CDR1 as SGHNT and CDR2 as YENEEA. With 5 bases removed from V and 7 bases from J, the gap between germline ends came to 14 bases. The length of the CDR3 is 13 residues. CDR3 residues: CASSAAGKFEAFF. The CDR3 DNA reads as TGTGCCAGCAGCGCTGCAGGGAAATTTGAAGCTTTCTTT.

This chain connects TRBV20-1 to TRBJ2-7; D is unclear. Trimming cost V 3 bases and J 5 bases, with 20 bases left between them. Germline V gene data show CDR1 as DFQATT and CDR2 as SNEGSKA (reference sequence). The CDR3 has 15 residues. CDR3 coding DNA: TGCAGTGCTAGTCCTCGCGGCCTGGTTATCAACGAGCAGTACTTC. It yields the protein CSASPRGLVINEQYF.

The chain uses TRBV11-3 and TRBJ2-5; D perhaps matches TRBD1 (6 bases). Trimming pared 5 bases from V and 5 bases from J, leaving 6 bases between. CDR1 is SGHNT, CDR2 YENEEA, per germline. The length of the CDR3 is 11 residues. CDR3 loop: CASSQGETQYF. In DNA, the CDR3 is TGTGCCAGCAGCCAGGGGGAGACCCAGTACTTC.

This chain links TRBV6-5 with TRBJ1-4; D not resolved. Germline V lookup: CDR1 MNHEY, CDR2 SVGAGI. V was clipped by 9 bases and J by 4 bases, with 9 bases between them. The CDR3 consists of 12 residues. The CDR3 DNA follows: TGTGCCAGTGGCCGCCTTAATGAAAAACTGTTTTTT. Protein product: CASGRLNEKLFF.

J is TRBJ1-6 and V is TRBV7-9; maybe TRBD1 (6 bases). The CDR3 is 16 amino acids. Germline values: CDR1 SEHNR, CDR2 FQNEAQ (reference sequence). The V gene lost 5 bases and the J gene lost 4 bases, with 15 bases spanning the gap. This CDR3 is CASSERDISYNSPLHF. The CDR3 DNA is TGTGCCAGCAGCGAGCGGGACATATCTTATAATTCACCCCTCCACTTT.

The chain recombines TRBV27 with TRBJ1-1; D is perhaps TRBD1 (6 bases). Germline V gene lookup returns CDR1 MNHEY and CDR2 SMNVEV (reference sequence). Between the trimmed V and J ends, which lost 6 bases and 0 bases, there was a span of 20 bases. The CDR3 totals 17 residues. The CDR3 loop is CASSHIKTGTLNTEAFF. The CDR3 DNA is TGTGCCAGCAGCCACATTAAGACAGGCACCCTGAACACTGAAGCTTTCTTT.

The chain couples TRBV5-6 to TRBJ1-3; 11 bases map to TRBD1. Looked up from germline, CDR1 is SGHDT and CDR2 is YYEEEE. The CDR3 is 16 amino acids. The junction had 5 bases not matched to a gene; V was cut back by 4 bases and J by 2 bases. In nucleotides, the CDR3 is TGTGCCAGCAGCCTTGTGGGACAGGGGGCTGGAAACACCATATATTTT. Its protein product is CASSLVGQGAGNTIYF.

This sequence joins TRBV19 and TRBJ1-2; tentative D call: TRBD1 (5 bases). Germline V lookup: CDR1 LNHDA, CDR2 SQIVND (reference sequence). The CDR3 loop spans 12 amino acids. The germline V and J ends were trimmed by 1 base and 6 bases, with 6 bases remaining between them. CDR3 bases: TGTGCCAGTAGTATAGGGGGCAATGGCTACACCTTC. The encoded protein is CASSIGGNGYTF.

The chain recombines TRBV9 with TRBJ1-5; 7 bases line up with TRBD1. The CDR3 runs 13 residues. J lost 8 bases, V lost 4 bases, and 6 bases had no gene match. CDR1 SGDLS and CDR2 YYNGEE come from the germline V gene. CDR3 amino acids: CASSITGVEPQHF. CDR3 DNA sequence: TGTGCCAGCAGCATAACAGGGGTAGAGCCCCAGCATTTT. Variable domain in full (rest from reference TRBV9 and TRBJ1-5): DSGVTQTPKHLITATGQRVTLRCSPRSGDLSVYWYQQSLDQGLQFLIQYYNGEERAKGNILERFSAQQFPDLHSELNLSSLELGDSALYFCASSITGVEPQHFGDGTRLSIL.

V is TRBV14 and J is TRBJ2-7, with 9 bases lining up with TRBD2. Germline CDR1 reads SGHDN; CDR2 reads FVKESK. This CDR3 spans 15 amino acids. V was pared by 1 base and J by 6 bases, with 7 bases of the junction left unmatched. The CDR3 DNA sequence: TGTGCCAGCAGCCAAGCGCGCGGGAGGGCTGGCGAGCAGTACTTC. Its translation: CASSQARGRAGEQYF.

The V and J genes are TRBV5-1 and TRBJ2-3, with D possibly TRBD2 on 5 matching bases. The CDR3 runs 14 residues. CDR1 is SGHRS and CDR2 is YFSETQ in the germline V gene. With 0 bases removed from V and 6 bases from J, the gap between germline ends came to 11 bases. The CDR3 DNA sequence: TGCGCCAGCAGCTTGGAACCGGGGTCGGATACGCAGTATTTT. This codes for CASSLEPGSDTQYF.

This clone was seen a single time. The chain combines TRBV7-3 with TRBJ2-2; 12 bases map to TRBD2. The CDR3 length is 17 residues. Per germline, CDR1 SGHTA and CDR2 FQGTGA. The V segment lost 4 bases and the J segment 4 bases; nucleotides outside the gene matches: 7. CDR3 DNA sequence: TGTGCCAGCAGCTCACAGACTAGCGGGAGTTTCACCGGGGAGCTGTTTTTT. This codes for CASSSQTSGSFTGELFF.

The CDR3 protein is CASSQGGRDRSGYTF. CDR3 DNA: TGTGCCAGCAGCCAGGGGGGAAGGGATCGGAGTGGCTACACCTTC. The chain is built from TRBV4-2 and TRBJ1-2; D is perhaps TRBD1 (5 bases). This CDR3 has 15 residues. Per germline, CDR1 LGHNA and CDR2 YNFKEQ. Trimming took 3 bases from V and 7 from J, leaving 18 bases between them.

The chain's CDR3 is CASSYTLGGTEAFF. As DNA, the CDR3 is TGTGCCAGCAGTTACACGTTGGGGGGCACTGAAGCTTTCTTT. This chain connects TRBV6-5 to TRBJ1-1; D possibly corresponds to TRBD1 (5 bases). The V gene's germline CDR1 is MNHEY and CDR2 SVGAGI. The CDR3 length is 14 residues. Deletions cut 2 bases from V and 4 bases from J, with 11 bases between.